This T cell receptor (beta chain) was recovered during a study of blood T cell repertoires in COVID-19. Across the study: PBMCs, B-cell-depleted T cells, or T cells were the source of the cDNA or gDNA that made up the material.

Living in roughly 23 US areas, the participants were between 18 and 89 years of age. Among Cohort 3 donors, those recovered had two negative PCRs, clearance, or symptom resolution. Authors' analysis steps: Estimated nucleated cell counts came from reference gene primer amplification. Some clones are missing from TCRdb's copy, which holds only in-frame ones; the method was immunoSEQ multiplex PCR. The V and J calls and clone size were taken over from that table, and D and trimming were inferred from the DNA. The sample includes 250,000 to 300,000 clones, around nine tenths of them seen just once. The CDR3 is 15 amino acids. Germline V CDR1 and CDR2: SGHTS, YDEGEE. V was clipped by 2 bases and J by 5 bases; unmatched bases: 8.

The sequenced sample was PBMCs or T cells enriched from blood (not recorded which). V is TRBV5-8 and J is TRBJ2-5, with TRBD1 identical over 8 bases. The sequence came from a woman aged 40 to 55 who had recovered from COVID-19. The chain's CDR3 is CASSFGGQGAETQYF. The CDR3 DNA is TGTGCCAGCAGCTTTGGAGGTCAGGGGGCGGAGACCCAGTACTTC.